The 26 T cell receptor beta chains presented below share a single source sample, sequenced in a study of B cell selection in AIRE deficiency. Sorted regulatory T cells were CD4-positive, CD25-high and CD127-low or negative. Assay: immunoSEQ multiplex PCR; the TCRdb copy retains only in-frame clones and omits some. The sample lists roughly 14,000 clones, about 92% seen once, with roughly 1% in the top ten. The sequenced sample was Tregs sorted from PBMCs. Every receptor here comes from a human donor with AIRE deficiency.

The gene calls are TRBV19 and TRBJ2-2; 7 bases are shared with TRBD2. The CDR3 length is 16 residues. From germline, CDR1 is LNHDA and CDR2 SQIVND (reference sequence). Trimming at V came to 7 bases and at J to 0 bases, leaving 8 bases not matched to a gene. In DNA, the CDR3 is TGTGCCAGTAACCTACATAGCGGGCCGAACACCGGGGAGCTGTTTTTT. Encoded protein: CASNLHSGPNTGELFF.

The CDR3 loop reads CASSLGNSGTDTQYF. CDR3 nucleotides: TGCGCCAGCAGCTTGGGGAATAGCGGCACAGATACGCAGTATTTT. The chain joins TRBV5-1 to TRBJ2-3, with a weak D call TRBD2 (5 bases). V was clipped by 0 bases and J by 1 base, with 9 bases between them. CDR1 and CDR2 from the germline V gene are SGHRS and YFSETQ. The length of the CDR3 is 15 residues.

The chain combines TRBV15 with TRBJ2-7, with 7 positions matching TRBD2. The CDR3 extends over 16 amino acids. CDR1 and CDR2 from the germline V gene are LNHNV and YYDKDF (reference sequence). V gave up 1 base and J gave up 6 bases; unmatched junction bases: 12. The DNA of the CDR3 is TGTGCCACCAGCAGAGGTGTCGCGGGAGAGCTCATCGAGCAGTACTTC. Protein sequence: CATSRGVAGELIEQYF.

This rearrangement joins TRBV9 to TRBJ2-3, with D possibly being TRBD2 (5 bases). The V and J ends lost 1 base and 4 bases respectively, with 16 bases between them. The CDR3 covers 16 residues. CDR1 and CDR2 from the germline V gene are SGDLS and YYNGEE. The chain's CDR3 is CASSVREGNTADTQYF. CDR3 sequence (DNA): TGTGCCAGCAGCGTAAGAGAGGGAAACACTGCAGATACGCAGTATTTT.

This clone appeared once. CDR3 protein: CASSNDRGNTEAFF. CDR3 coding DNA: TGCGCCAGCAGCAATGACAGGGGGAACACTGAAGCTTTCTTT. This chain uses TRBV5-1 with TRBJ1-1; 8 bases align to TRBD1. The CDR3 consists of 14 residues. V was pared by 4 bases and J by 1 base, with 3 bases of the junction left unmatched. CDR1 SGHRS and CDR2 YFSETQ come from the germline V gene.

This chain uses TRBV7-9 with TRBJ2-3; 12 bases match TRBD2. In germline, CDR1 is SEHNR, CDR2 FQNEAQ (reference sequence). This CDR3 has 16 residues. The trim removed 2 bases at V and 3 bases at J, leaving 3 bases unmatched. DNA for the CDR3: TGTGCCAGCAGCTTACTAGCGGGAGGGCCGACAGATACGCAGTATTTT. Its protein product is CASSLLAGGPTDTQYF.

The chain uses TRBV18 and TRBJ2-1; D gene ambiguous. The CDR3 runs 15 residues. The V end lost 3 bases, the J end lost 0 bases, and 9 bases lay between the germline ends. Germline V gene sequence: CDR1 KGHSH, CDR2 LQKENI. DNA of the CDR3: TGTGCCAGCTCACCGCGCGGAAGCTCCTACAATGAGCAGTTCTTC. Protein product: CASSPRGSSYNEQFF.

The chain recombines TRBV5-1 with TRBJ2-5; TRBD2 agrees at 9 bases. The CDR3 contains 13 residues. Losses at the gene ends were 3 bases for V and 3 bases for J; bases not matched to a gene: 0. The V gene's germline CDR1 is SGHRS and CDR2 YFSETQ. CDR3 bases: TGCGCCAGCAGCTGGACTAGCGAAGAGACCCAGTACTTC. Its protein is CASSWTSEETQYF.

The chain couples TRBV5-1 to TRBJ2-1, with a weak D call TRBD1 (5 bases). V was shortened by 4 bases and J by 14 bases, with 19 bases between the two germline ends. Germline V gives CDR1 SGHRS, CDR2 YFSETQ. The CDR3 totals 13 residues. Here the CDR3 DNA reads TGCGCCAGCAGCGTGGACAAGGCTTTCACTGAGTTCTTC. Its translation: CASSVDKAFTEFF.

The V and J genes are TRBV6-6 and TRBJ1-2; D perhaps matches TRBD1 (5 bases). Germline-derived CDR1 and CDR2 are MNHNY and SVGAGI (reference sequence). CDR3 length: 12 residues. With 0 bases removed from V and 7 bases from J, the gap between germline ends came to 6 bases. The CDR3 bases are TGTGCCAGCAGTTACTCGGGGACTGGCTACACCTTC. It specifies CASSYSGTGYTF.

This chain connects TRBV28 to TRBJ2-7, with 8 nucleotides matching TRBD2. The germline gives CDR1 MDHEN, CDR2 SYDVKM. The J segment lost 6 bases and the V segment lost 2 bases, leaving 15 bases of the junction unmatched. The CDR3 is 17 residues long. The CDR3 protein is CASSLKYAKGLDGEQYF. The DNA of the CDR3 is TGTGCCAGCAGTTTAAAATATGCGAAGGGACTAGACGGCGAGCAGTACTTC.

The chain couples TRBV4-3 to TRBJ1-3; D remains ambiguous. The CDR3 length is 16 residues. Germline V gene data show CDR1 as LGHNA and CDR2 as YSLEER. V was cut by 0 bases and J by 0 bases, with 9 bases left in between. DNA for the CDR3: TGCGCCAGCAGCCAAGATTTTCTGAGCTCTGGAAACACCATATATTTT. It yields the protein CASSQDFLSSGNTIYF.

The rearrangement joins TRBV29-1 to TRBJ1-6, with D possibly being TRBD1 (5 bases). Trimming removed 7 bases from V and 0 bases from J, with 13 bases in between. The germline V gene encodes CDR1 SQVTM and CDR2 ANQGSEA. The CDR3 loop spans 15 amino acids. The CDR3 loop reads CSAKTDSSYNSPLHF. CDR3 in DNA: TGCAGCGCGAAGACAGACAGCTCCTATAATTCACCCCTCCACTTT.

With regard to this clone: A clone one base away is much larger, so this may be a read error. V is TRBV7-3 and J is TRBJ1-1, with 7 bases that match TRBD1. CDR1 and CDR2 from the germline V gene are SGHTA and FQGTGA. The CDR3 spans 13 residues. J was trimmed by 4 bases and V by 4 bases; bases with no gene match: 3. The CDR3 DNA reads TGTGCCAGCAGCTCTACAGGGGCCACTGAAGCTTTCTTT. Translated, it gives CASSSTGATEAFF.

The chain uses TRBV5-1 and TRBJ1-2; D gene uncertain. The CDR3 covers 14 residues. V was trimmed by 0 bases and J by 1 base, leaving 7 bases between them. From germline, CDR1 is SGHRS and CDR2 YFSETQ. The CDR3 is CASSLERFNYGYTF. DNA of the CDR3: TGCGCCAGCAGCTTGGAACGGTTTAACTATGGCTACACCTTC. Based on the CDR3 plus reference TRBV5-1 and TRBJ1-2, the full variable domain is KAGVTQTPRYLIKTRGQQVTLSCSPISGHRSVSWYQQTPGQGLQFLFEYFSETQRNKGNFPGRFSGRQFSNSRSEMNVSTLELGDSALYLCASSLERFNYGYTFGSGTRLTVV.

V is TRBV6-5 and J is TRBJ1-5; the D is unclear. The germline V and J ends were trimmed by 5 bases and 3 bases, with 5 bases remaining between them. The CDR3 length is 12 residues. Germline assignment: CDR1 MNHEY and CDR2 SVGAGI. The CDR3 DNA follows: TGTGCCAGCAGTGGTTACAATCAGCCCCAGCATTTT. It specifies CASSGYNQPQHF.

The CDR3 here is CASSGVSIGWGRGQPQHF. In DNA, the CDR3 is TGTGCCAGCAGTGGGGTCTCCATAGGATGGGGGCGCGGTCAGCCCCAGCATTTT. V gene TRBV6-4 combines with J gene TRBJ1-5; a weak D match, TRBD1 (6 bases). The CDR3 runs to 18 residues. Germline values: CDR1 MRHNA, CDR2 SNTAGT. Trimming removed 4 bases at V and 6 bases at J, with 25 bases between.

The CDR3, as DNA: TGTGCCAGCAGCTTAGCCGGACAGACCTATGGCTACACCTTC. Its translation is CASSLAGQTYGYTF. The chain uses TRBV7-2 and TRBJ1-2, with TRBD1 as a possible D gene (6 bases). Germline CDR1 SGHTA, CDR2 FQGNSA. The CDR3 has 14 residues. V dropped 0 bases and J dropped 4 bases, with 9 bases sitting between them.

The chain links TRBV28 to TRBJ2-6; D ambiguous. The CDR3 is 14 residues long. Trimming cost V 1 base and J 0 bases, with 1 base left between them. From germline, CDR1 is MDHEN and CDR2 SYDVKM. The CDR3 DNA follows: TGTGCCAGCAGTTTATTCTCTGGGGCCAACGTCCTGACTTTC. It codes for CASSLFSGANVLTF. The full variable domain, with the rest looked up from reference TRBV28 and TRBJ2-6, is DVKVTQSSRYLVKRTGEKVFLECVQDMDHENMFWYRQDPGLGLRLIYFSYDVKMKEKGDIPEGYSVSREKKERFSLILESASTNQTSMYLCASSLFSGANVLTFGAGSRLTVL.

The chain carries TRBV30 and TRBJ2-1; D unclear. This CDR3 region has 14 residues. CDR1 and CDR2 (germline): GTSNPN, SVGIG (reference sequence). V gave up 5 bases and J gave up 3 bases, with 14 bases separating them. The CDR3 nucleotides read TGTGCCTGGTCTGTCGGCGACTTCTACAATGAGCAGTTCTTC. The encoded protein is CAWSVGDFYNEQFF.

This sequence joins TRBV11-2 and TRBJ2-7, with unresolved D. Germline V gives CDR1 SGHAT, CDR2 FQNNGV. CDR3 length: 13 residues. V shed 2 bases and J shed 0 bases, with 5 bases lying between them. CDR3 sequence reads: CASSLTVSYEQYF. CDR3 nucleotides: TGTGCCAGCAGCTTAACAGTCTCCTACGAGCAGTACTTC. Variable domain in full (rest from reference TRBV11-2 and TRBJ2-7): EAGVAQSPRYKIIEKRQSVAFWCNPISGHATLYWYQQILGQGPKLLIQFQNNGVVDDSQLPKDRFSAERLKGVDSTLKIQPAKLEDSAVYLCASSLTVSYEQYFGPGTRLTVT.

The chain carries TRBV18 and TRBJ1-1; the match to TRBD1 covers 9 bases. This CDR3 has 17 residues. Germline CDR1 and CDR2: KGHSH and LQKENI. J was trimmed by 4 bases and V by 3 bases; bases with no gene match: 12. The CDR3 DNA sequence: TGTGCCAGCTCACCGGGCATTCTGACAGGGGGATTCACTGAAGCTTTCTTT. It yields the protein CASSPGILTGGFTEAFF.

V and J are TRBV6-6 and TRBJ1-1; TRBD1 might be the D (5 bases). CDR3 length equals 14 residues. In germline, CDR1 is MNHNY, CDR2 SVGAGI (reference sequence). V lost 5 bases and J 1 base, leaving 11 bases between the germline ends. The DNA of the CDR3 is TGTGCCAGCAGTCTCGCGGGGGGGAACACTGAAGCTTTCTTT. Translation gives CASSLAGGNTEAFF.

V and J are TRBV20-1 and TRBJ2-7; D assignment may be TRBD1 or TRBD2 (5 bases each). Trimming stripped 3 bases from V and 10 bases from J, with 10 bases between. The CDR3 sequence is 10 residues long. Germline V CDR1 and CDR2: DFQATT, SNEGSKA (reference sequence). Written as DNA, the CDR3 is TGCAGTGCTAGGGGGGTCCTTCAGTACTTC. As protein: CSARGVLQYF.

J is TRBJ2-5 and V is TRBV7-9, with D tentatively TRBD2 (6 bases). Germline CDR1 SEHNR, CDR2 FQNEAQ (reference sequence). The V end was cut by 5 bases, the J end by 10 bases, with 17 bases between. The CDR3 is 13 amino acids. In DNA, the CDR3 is TGTGCCAGCAGCCAATTCTATGGAGGGGACCAGTACTTC. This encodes CASSQFYGGDQYF.

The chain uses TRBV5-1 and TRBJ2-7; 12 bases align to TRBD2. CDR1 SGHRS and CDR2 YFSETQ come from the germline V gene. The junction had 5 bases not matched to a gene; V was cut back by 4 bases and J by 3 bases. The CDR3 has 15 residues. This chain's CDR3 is CASSPGLAGFYEQYF. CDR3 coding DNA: TGCGCCAGCAGCCCCGGACTAGCGGGGTTCTACGAGCAGTACTTC.